The 3 T cell receptor beta chains below all came from one sample that was sequenced in a study of blood T cells in healthy people across ages. For the second PCR, which ran for about 7 to 11 cycles, a sample-barcoded 5' primer and a J-beta primer mix were used. TCRdb re-derived calls from the 5' RACE reads in MiXCR, one entry per CDR3 protein. The profile shows hundreds of thousands of distinct CDR3 sequences, over 45% of them singletons. Sequencing was done on a sample of blood. All receptors derive from a woman between 55 and 75 years old in good health.

Only a few counts were recorded for this clonotype. Just one base apart from a much larger clone, this may be a read error. The chain uses TRBV5-1 and TRBJ2-7; 9 bases map to TRBD1. This CDR3 has 13 residues. CDR1 and CDR2 (germline): SGHRS, YFSETQ. This CDR3 is CASSTGQGYEQYF. In DNA form, the CDR3 reads TGTGCCAGCAGCACGGGACAGGGCTACGAGCAGTACTTC.

The J gene is TRBJ2-7, the V gene TRBV18, with 8 bases lining up with TRBD1. Trimming at V came to 6 bases and at J to 3 bases, leaving 10 bases not matched to a gene. The CDR3 totals 15 residues. Germline V gene lookup returns CDR1 KGHSH and CDR2 LQKENI. The CDR3 protein is CASSPSPGQGYEQYF. The CDR3 bases are TGTGCCAGCTCGCCGAGCCCCGGACAGGGCTACGAGCAGTACTTC. Looking up the rest from reference TRBV18 and TRBJ2-7 gives the full variable domain: NAGVMQNPRHLVRRRGQEARLRCSPMKGHSHVYWYRQLPEEGLKFMVYLQKENIIDESGMPKERFSAEFPKEGPSILRIQQVVRGDSAAYFCASSPSPGQGYEQYFGPGTRLTVT.

The genes are TRBV20-1 and TRBJ1-2; D gene unclear. The CDR3 has 14 residues. Trimming removed 6 bases at V and 4 bases at J, with 18 bases between. Germline lookup yields CDR1 DFQATT and CDR2 SNEGSKA (reference sequence). The CDR3 protein is CSAQLVPQIYGYTF. As DNA, the CDR3 is TGCAGTGCGCAGTTAGTCCCACAAATCTATGGCTACACCTTC.